The source of this T cell receptor (beta chain) is a study of cytomegalovirus exposure and HLA in healthy donors (TCRdb year 2017). For context, the study as a whole: In an earlier analysis of some 550 of the donors, under 300 Gb of sequence data and 90 million to 120 million unique TCR beta sequences from 150 million to 200 million T cells were reported. The study profiled the T cell repertoires of hundreds of subjects by immunosequencing and related them to cytomegalovirus serostatus. Both class I and class II loci were covered by HLA typing, at four-digit resolution. In a later genetic analysis, genome-wide SNP genotypes for 398 of the 666 donors were used, and that subset was treated as a discovery cohort. An earlier analysis of some 600 of the donors applied high-throughput TCR beta sequencing to assess whether each TCR beta V gene segment acted as functional or pseudogenic. Because of strong linkage in the cohort, roughly five DR-DQ haplotypes were treated as single units for association and clustering. The study was designed to test whether signatures of past pathogen exposure could be identified by cataloging public T cell receptors. Besides the first cohort of around 700 subjects, a separate validation cohort made up of over 100 different subjects was used. To predict cytomegalovirus infection status, the study brought together high-throughput TCR immunosequencing, statistical association of individual TCRs with disease status, and machine learning. Typing coverage differed by locus: A, B, C, DRB1 and DQB1 were typed in roughly 620-630 donors, DQA1 in about 500, DPA1 in around 600, and DPB1 in just under 490. Every repertoire in the discovery cohort had been generated on one and the same sequencing platform. Alongside the repertoire data, information on donor age, sex, ethnicity and CMV serostatus was compiled. In the later analysis, no new phenotypic data were used to find candidate immune exposures; instead, reliance was placed on TCR beta sequences and their occurrence across donors. To study patterns of TCR occurrence, a later analysis re-analyzed previously published TCR beta repertoires from several hundred donors and added high-resolution HLA genotyping. An early release covering 550 to 700 HLA-typed donors comprised approximately 290 gigabases of sequencing data and approximately 85 million unique TCR sequences. Among the 398 genotyped donors, around 81% belonged to the genetic ancestry cluster associated with self-reported Caucasian donors. Among roughly 370 genotyped donors of the cohort, an average of 235,054 unique TCR beta nucleotide sequences were sequenced per donor, roughly a sixth of them non-productive. Broad study findings and their caveats: Linkage disequilibrium might explain the correlated functional status among segregating V segments, but an unknown experimental factor could not be excluded. In a later analysis, HLA-associated TCR beta chains showed more clonal expansion and lower generation probabilities than non-associated chains that were equally common. Most TCR sequences were observed very rarely across donors, whereas some public TCRs were present in many individuals. In an earlier analysis of 450 to 750 of the donors, most TCR beta V segments appeared in productive rearrangements about 87% or about 30% of the time, broadly matching IMGT annotations. For the cohort, immune exposure information was limited to CMV serostatus. A further reported finding was that TCR beta sequences accurately predicted the HLA-A and HLA-B alleles for most subjects in the first cohort. Sequencing depth was assumed to be roughly uniform across donors in the presence/absence analyses, though that assumption may not hold. Most CMV-associated TCR beta chains appeared to be HLA-restricted in a later analysis, and the HLA associations seemed to be driven largely by CMV exposure. Because the 87-base-pair reads could not distinguish some IMGT-functional V segments, including TRBV6-2 and TRBV6-3, those segments were excluded. When HLA alleles, especially DR and DQ, strongly co-occurred, attributing TCR associations to individual alleles was difficult. In a later genetic analysis, a missense DCLRE1C variant was associated with V-gene and J-gene trimming of TCR beta chains, and the association was replicated in an independent cohort. Cytomegalovirus status was reported to be diagnosed by the classifier with high specificity and sensitivity in both the original and validation cohorts. The authors suggested that the approach could potentially be extended to other disease states and immunological phenotypes. According to a later analysis, TCR association rates differed among HLA loci, with DRB1 alleles showing the most associated TCRs and HLA-C alleles showing the fewest. Only TCR beta chains were sequenced in this cohort, and the absence of alpha or paired-chain data limited detectable features. Because counts were too low, roughly 17 rarely observed V segments, including chromosome 9 orphons, were left out of the earlier analysis of 587 of the donors. Specific HLA alleles were associated with over 15,000 TCR beta sequences at a false discovery rate of 0.05 in a later analysis. A few of the identified cytomegalovirus-associated TCR beta chains were confirmed in vitro to be specific for cytomegalovirus antigens. A cluster of highly shared sequence variants was judged likely to represent a technical artifact of the sequencing pipeline. According to a later genetic analysis, donors in an Asian-associated ancestry cluster had fewer N-insertions in productive TCRs than the approximately 700-donor mean. A total of some 180 TCR beta chains were listed by the study as associated with cytomegalovirus. Because HLA typing was missing for some donors at each locus, association tests included only the typed subset. According to a later analysis, parvovirus B19, influenza, CMV and Epstein-Barr virus appeared linked to several top co-occurrence clusters.

This clone has only a few counts. Its recognized antigen is unknown. Per-nucleotide qualities are absent, and no much larger clonotype sits a single base away. The library was generated by the immunoSEQ multiplex PCR assay. A mixture of 60 forward primers for TCR Vbeta segments and 13 reverse primers for TCR Jbeta segments was used in the multiplex PCR. The CDR3 region of rearranged TCR beta genes was amplified from genomic DNA with a multiplex PCR assay. On the Illumina HiSeq System, the amplified TCR beta libraries were sequenced as 87-base-pair reads. The original pipeline was this. A later analysis tallied tens of millions of unique TCR beta chains across the 600 to 700 repertoires, and roughly 11 million of those chains were shared by two or more donors. To remove PCR and sequencing errors, raw reads were error-corrected and collapsed into unique sequences using a nearest-neighbor algorithm that merged closely related sequences. CDR3 sequences were aligned to IMGT reference sequences to assign V, D and J gene segments. Each retained sequence needed at least a six-nucleotide match to both a V gene segment and a J gene segment. A rearrangement counted as productive if the CDR3 had no stop codons and remained in frame with V and J, and every other rearrangement counted as non-productive. CDR3 was defined by IMGT convention, running from the second conserved V-encoded cysteine to the conserved J-encoded phenylalanine. The earlier analysis of about 610 of the donors excluded any sequence lacking an unambiguous match to a single V gene segment. An earlier analysis of a few hundred of the donors called V segments functional above 56.7% productive rearrangements and segregating when the between-donor standard deviation exceeded 5%. A statistical classification framework was developed to diagnose cytomegalovirus status using the catalog of TCR beta chain sequences. V and J gene assignment, in a later analysis, came from comparing TCR nucleotide sequences with IMGT/GENE-DB human TR gene sequences. A later analysis assigned CDR3 sequences and most-parsimonious VDJ recombination scenarios with the TCRdist pipeline. In a later analysis, each TCR beta chain was defined by its CDR3 amino acid sequence together with its V-gene family, and reads without a unique V-gene family were excluded. In a later analysis, 550 to 650 highly shared, low-generation-probability nucleotide sequences were removed to address suspected cross-contamination and a sequencing artifact. In a later analysis, a clonal expansion index was calculated for each public chain from normalized within-repertoire ranks of inferred template counts. Generation probabilities in a later analysis came from a VDJ recombination model fitted to out-of-frame rearrangements, and those results were checked against IGoR. In a later analysis, hypergeometric tests were used to score TCR-TCR, TCR-HLA and TCR-CMV co-occurrence, with a repertoire-size bias correction applied to TCR pairs. In a later analysis, false discovery rates were estimated by permuting HLA or CMV assignments 20 times. In a later analysis, co-occurring TCRs were grouped using DBSCAN, with TCRdist sequence similarity added in when clustering inside HLA-allele-positive subsets. Co-occurrence clustering excluded repertoires with fewer than 30,000 or more than 120,000 public chains, plus five with anomalous nucleotide sharing. The table comes from immuneACCESS by way of TCRdb, which keeps in-frame sequences with V and J called. Part of the clones is missing from these tables; in studies checked, under half for an unresolved V gene and the rest for unknown reasons. V and J calls and clone size are copied from that table; D and trimming were computed from the DNA. For this sample there are 60,000 to 85,000 clones; 78% appear just once. Around 3.5% of the sample lies in the top ten.

Sequences SQVTM (CDR1) and ANQGSEA (CDR2) are obtained from the germline V gene. The CDR3 goes from the cysteine to the phenylalanine over 11 residues. The DNA shown is the 33-base CDR3, in frame from base 1. The V and J ends are trimmed by 3 bases and 5 bases, leaving 7 bases between them. The cohort comprised some 680 healthy bone marrow donors. At the time of sampling, all cohort members were nominally healthy, though unrecorded immune exposures were likely present. The donor was CMV seronegative and was included in the group of a few hundred seronegative cohort members. Every donor gave a peripheral blood sample, and the peripheral blood mononuclear cells from that sample were used for TCR beta sequencing. Genomic DNA extraction from the blood cell samples was performed with the Qiagen DNeasy Blood Extraction Kit.

This TCR was sampled from a man aged 40-55 years in good health and CMV-seronegative. Recombination linked TRBV29-1 to TRBJ2-5, with TRBD2 tentatively as D gene (5 bases match). Sequencing was done on a sample of PBMCs. The CDR3 here reads CSVDWRETQYF. The DNA is TGCAGCGTTGATTGGAGGGAGACCCAGTACTTC.